Detailed here is one T cell receptor beta chain. Antigen: not known. The data were obtained in a study of shared clonotypes between healthy human individuals. Notes on the study in general: Only blood was sampled, and tissue TCR repertoires likely differ from blood ones. Larger estimated richness was generally seen in naive subsets than in memory subsets.

The CDR3 totals 13 residues. Germline CDR1 MDHEN, CDR2 SYDVKM. V gave up 6 bases and J gave up 0 bases, with 8 bases separating them. Sequencing used immunoSEQ multiplex PCR; TCRdb keeps in-frame clones, though not all of them. The sample has 2 million to 2.5 million clones, more than 85% seen once. The chain has TRBV28 and TRBJ1-2; D is ambiguous. The material sequenced was naive CD4+ T cells from PBMCs. Subset reported: CD45RA+ positively selected. The origin of this receptor is a man aged 18 to 30 in good health. Some clones in this sample may be carry-over from other donors' samples. This chain's CDR3 is CASRGIANYGYTF. CDR3 in DNA: TGTGCCAGCAGGGGCATAGCTAACTATGGCTACACCTTC.